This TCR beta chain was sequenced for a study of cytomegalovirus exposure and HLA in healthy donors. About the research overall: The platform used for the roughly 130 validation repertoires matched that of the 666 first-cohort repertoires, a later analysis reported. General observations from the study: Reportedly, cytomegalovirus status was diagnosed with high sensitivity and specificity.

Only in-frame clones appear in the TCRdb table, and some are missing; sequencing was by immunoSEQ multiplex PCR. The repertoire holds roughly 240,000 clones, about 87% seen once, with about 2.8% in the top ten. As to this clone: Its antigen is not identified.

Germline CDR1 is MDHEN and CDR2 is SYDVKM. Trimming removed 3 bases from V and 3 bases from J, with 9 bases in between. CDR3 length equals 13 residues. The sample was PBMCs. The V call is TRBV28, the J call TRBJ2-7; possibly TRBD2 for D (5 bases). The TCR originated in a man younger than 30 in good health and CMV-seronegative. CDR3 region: CASSFPGIYEQYF. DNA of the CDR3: TGTGCCAGCAGTTTTCCCGGGATCTACGAGCAGTACTTC.